The present T cell receptor beta chain was sequenced within a study of blood T cells in healthy people across ages. This CDR3 contains 16 residues. CDR1 SGHRS and CDR2 YFSETQ come from the germline V gene. J lost 2 bases, V lost 0 bases, and 1 base had no gene match. This clonotype was observed a handful of times. It was with a sample-barcoded 5' primer and a J-beta primer mix that a second PCR of about 6 to 11 cycles was run. TCRdb re-derived calls from the 5' RACE reads in MiXCR, one entry per CDR3 protein. The sample lists around 1.7 million distinct CDR3 sequences, about 28% occurring once. The sequence was collected from a woman in her twenties or thirties in good health. The sequenced sample consisted of blood. This chain uses TRBV5-1 with TRBJ2-1, with 11 nucleotides matching TRBD2. CDR3 protein: CASSLGSGGAYNEQFF. CDR3 sequence (DNA): TGCGCCAGCAGCTTGGGTAGCGGGGGGGCCTACAATGAGCAGTTCTTC. The whole variable domain, filled in from reference TRBV5-1 and TRBJ2-1, reads KAGVTQTPRYLIKTRGQQVTLSCSPISGHRSVSWYQQTPGQGLQFLFEYFSETQRNKGNFPGRFSGRQFSNSRSEMNVSTLELGDSALYLCASSLGSGGAYNEQFFGPGTRLTVL.